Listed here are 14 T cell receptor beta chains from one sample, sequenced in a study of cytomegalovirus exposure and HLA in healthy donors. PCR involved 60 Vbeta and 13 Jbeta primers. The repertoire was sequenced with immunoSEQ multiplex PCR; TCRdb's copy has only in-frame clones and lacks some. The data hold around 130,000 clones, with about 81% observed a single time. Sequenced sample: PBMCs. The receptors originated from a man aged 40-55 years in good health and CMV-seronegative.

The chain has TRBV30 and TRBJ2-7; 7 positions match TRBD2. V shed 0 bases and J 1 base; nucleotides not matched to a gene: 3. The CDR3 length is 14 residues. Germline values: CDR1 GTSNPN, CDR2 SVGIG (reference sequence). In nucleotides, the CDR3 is TGTGCCTGGAGTGTTCTAGCGGCTTCCTACGAGCAGTACTTC. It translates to CAWSVLAASYEQYF.

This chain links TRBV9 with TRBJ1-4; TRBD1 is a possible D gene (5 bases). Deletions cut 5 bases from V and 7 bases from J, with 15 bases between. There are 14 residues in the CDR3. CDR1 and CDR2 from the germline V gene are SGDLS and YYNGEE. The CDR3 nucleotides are TGTGCCAGCAGAGGGCGGGATAGGGGTGAAAAACTGTTTTTT. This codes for CASRGRDRGEKLFF.

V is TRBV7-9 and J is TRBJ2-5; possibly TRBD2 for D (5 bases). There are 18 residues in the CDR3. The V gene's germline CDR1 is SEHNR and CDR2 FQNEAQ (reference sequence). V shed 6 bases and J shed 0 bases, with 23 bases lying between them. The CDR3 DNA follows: TGTGCCAGCAGTTCGCGCCCATCGGACTGGCCAAACCAAGAGACCCAGTACTTC. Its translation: CASSSRPSDWPNQETQYF.

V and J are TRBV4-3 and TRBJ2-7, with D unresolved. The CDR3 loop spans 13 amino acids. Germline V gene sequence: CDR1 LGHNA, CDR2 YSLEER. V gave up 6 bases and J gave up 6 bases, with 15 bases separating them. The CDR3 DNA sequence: TGCGCCAGCAGTTCTACCATAGCAAGCGAGCAGTACTTC. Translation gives CASSSTIASEQYF.

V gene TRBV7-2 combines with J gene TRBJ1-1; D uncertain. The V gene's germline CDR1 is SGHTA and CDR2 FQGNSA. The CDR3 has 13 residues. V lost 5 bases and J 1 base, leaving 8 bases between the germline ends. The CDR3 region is CASSPTANTEAFF. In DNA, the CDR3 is TGTGCCAGCAGCCCAACAGCGAACACTGAAGCTTTCTTT.

The DNA of the CDR3 is TGTGCCAGCAGTGCGGTACAGGGGGTAGGGACTGAAGCTTTCTTT. This encodes CASSAVQGVGTEAFF. The rearrangement links TRBV6-1 to TRBJ1-1; 8 positions agree with TRBD1. There are 15 residues in the CDR3. CDR1 is MNHNS and CDR2 is SASEGT in the germline V gene. Germline trimming cut 4 bases from V and 5 bases from J; bases unmatched to any gene: 9.

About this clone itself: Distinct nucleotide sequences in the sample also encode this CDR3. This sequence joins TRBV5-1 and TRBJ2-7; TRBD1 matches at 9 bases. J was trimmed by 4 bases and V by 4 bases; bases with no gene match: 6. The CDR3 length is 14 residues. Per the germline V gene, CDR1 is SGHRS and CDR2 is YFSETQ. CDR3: CASSPGQGGYEQYF. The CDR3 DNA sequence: TGCGCCAGCAGCCCGGGACAGGGAGGGTACGAGCAGTACTTC.

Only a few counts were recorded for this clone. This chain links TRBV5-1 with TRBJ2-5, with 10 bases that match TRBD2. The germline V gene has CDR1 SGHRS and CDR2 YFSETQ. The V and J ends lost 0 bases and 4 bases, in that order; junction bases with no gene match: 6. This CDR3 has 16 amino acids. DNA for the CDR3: TGCGCCAGCAGCTTGGGAGGGCTAGCGGGAGTAGAGACCCAGTACTTC. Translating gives CASSLGGLAGVETQYF.

The CDR3 reads CASRSGQTEQFF. The CDR3 DNA is TGTGCCAGCAGATCGGGACAAACTGAGCAGTTCTTC. The rearrangement joins TRBV6-5 to TRBJ2-1; D possibly corresponds to TRBD1 (6 bases). This CDR3 is 12 amino acids long. With 6 bases removed from V and 9 bases from J, the gap between germline ends came to 12 bases. The V gene's germline CDR1 is MNHEY and CDR2 SVGAGI.

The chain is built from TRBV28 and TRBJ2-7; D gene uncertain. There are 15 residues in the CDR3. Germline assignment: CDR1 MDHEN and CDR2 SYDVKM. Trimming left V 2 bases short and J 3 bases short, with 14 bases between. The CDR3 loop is CASSLGEKQVYEQYF. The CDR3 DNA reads TGTGCCAGCAGTTTAGGTGAAAAACAAGTCTACGAGCAGTACTTC.

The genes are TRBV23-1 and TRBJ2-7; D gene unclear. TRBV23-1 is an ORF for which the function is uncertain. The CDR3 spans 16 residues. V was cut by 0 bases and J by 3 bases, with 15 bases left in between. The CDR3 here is CASSQSKRGPRYEQYF. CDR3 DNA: TGCGCCAGCAGTCAATCGAAGCGAGGCCCTCGCTACGAGCAGTACTTC.

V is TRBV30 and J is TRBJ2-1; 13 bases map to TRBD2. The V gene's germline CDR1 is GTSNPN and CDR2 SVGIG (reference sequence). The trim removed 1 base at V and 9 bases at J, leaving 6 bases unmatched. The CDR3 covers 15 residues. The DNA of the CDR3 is TGTGCCTGGAGTGGAACTAGCGGGAGGGCCATTGAGCAGTTCTTC. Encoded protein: CAWSGTSGRAIEQFF.

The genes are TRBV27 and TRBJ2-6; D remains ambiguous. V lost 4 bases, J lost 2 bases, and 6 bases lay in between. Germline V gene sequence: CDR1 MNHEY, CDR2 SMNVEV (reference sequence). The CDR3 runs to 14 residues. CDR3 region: CASSYGAGANVLTF. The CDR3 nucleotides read TGTGCCAGCAGTTACGGTGCTGGGGCCAACGTCCTGACTTTC. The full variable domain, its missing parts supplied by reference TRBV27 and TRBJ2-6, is EAQVTQNPRYLITVTGKKLTVTCSQNMNHEYMSWYRQDPGLGLRQIYYSMNVEVTDKGDVPEGYKVSRKEKRNFPLILESPSPNQTSLYFCASSYGAGANVLTFGAGSRLTVL.

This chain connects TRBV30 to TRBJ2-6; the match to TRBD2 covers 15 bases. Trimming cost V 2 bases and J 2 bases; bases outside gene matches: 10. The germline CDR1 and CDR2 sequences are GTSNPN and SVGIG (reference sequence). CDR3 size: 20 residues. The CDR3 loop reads CAWSTKLGTSGRTGANVLTF. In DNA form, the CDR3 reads TGTGCCTGGAGTACGAAACTCGGGACTAGCGGGAGGACTGGGGCCAACGTCCTGACTTTC.